This T cell receptor (beta chain) was sequenced in a study of blood T cell repertoires in COVID-19. Study as a whole: PBMCs, B-cell-depleted T cells, or T cells were the source of the cDNA or gDNA that made up the material.

With 6 bases removed from V and 6 bases from J, the gap between germline ends came to 15 bases. CDR1 and CDR2 (germline): MNHEY, SMNVEV (reference sequence). The CDR3 sequence is 13 residues long. The table came from immunoSEQ multiplex PCR; TCRdb's copy has only in-frame clones and leaves some out. The sample carries fewer than 100,000 clones, about nine tenths recorded once. The sample was peripheral blood. The chain carries TRBV27 and TRBJ2-7; a possible D gene is TRBD1 (5 bases). The sequence derives from a woman aged 45 to 65 in a cohort sampled during active COVID-19. Here the CDR3 reads CASRPIQGSEQYF. For the CDR3, the DNA is TGTGCCAGCAGACCAATCCAGGGTTCCGAGCAGTACTTC.